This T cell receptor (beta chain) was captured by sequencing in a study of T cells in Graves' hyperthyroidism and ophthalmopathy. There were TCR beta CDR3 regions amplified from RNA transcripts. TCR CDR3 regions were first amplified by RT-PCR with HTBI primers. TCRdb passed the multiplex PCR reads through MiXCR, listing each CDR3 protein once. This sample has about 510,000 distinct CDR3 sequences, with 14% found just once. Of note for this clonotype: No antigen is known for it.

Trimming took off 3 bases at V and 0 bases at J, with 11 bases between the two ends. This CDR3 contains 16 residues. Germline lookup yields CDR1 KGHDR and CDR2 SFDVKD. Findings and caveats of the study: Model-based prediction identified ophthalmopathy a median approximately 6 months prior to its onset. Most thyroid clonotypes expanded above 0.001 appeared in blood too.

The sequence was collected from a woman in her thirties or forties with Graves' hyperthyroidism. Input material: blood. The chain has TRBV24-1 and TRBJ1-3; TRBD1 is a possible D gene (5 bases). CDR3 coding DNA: TGTGCCACCAGTGATCCGGGGGAATCCTCTGGAAACACCATATATTTT. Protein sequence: CATSDPGESSGNTIYF.